This passage covers 17 T cell receptor beta chains from one sample sequenced in a study of blood T cell repertoires in COVID-19. TCRdb's table, derived via immunoSEQ multiplex PCR, lists solely in-frame clones and lacks some. Among 150,000 or so clones listed, roughly 86% were seen once. The sequenced sample was peripheral blood. The receptors here all came from a woman between 65 and 79 years old with COVID-19, enrolled during active disease.

CDR3 nucleotide sequence: TGTGCCAGTAGTATAGATCTAGGGTTGGGGGGGAACACTGAAGCTTTCTTT. Translated, it gives CASSIDLGLGGNTEAFF. The gene calls are TRBV19 and TRBJ1-1, with D possibly matching TRBD1 (5 bases). The germline gives CDR1 LNHDA, CDR2 SQIVND (reference sequence). V was clipped by 0 bases and J by 1 base, with 15 bases between them. This CDR3 contains 17 residues.

The rearrangement joins TRBV19 to TRBJ1-1; D remains unclear. Germline lookup yields CDR1 LNHDA and CDR2 SQIVND (reference sequence). V lost 3 bases to trimming and J lost 5 bases, with 13 bases between them. This CDR3 is built from 14 residues. The CDR3 DNA reads as TGTGCCAGTAGTATTTGGGAGGGCACGACTGAAGCTTTCTTT. Amino acids: CASSIWEGTTEAFF.

V usage is TRBV4-1 and J usage is TRBJ2-7; TRBD1 might be the D (6 bases). This CDR3 is built from 16 residues. Trimming cost V 0 bases and J 3 bases, with 15 bases left between them. Germline loops: CDR1 MGHRA, CDR2 YSYEKL. The CDR3 here is CASSQESKGVLYEQYF. CDR3 sequence (DNA): TGCGCCAGCAGCCAAGAATCAAAGGGGGTTCTCTACGAGCAGTACTTC.

The chain uses TRBV3-1 (or the pseudogene TRBV3-2) and TRBJ2-5, with TRBD1 matching 7 bases. In germline, CDR1 is LGHDT, CDR2 YNNKEL (reference sequence). CDR3 size: 15 residues. Unmatched junction bases numbered 7, after V lost 4 bases and J lost 2 bases. The CDR3 region has the DNA TGTGCCAGCAGCCGGAAGACAGGGCTTCAAGAGACCCAGTACTTC. Encoded protein: CASSRKTGLQETQYF.

The chain's CDR3 is CSVVGTGRSHMALGEEAFF. The CDR3 DNA is TGCAGCGTTGTCGGGACAGGGAGGTCTCATATGGCGTTAGGGGAAGAAGCTTTCTTT. This chain uses TRBV29-1 with TRBJ1-1, with 9 positions matching TRBD1. Unmatched junction bases numbered 26, after V lost 4 bases and J lost 8 bases. CDR1 SQVTM and CDR2 ANQGSEA come from the germline V gene. The CDR3 runs to 19 residues.

This chain connects TRBV21-1 to TRBJ1-1; the D segment call TRBD1 is taken from the table without a DNA check. TRBV21-1 is assigned pseudogene status. The CDR3 covers 14 residues. The CDR3 nucleotides read TGTGCCAGCAGCAGAAGGGGCAAGAACACTGAAGCTTTCTTT. It specifies CASSRRGKNTEAFF.

The rearrangement links TRBV7-9 to TRBJ2-7; D is possibly TRBD2 (7 bases). CDR3 length equals 18 residues. Germline V gene lookup returns CDR1 SEHNR and CDR2 FQNEAQ (reference sequence). The V end was cut by 4 bases, the J end by 3 bases, with 25 bases between. CDR3 in amino acids: CASSYKGITAGAFYEQYF. CDR3 nucleotides: TGTGCCAGCAGCTACAAGGGCATTACGGCGGGGGCCTTCTACGAGCAGTACTTC.

The chain employs TRBV6-2 or TRBV6-3 and TRBJ2-7; 9 nucleotides line up with TRBD2. The CDR3 length is 16 residues. V lost 4 bases, J lost 2 bases, and 9 bases stayed unmatched. Germline lookup yields CDR1 MNHEY and CDR2 SVGEGT. In DNA, the CDR3 is TGTGCCAGCAGTTTCGGCGAGCGGGGGGACCCCTACGAGCAGTACTTC. Residues: CASSFGERGDPYEQYF.

This chain joins TRBV5-6 and TRBJ1-1; perhaps TRBD1 as D (5 bases). Germline CDR1 is SGHDT and CDR2 is YYEEEE. V lost 4 bases and J 0 bases, leaving 16 bases between the germline ends. The CDR3 is 16 amino acids. As DNA, the CDR3 is TGTGCCAGCAGCGGAAGAGGACAAACCATGAACACTGAAGCTTTCTTT. It codes for CASSGRGQTMNTEAFF.

V gene TRBV28 combines with J gene TRBJ2-5; 11 bases match TRBD2. CDR1 and CDR2 from the germline V gene are MDHEN and SYDVKM. V lost 5 bases and J lost 9; bases outside the gene matches: 14. This CDR3 has 16 residues. The DNA of the CDR3 is TGTGCCAGCAGTCGAACTAGCGGGGGACCGGGAGGGTCCCAGTACTTC. It is translated as CASSRTSGGPGGSQYF.

CDR3 sequence (DNA): TGTGCCAGCAGTTTAGTTTTAGGCGGCAATGAAAAACTGTTTTTT. It codes for CASSLVLGGNEKLFF. This chain connects TRBV6-6 to TRBJ1-4; no firm D call. The CDR3 is 15 amino acids. Germline values: CDR1 MNHNY, CDR2 SVGAGI (reference sequence). V shed 4 bases and J shed 5 bases, with 14 bases lying between them.

In its sample, this clone was seen a few times. The chain joins TRBV28 to TRBJ1-1, with D perhaps matching TRBD1 (5 bases). From germline, CDR1 is MDHEN and CDR2 SYDVKM. The CDR3 runs 14 residues. The ends were cut back, 6 bases at V and 11 bases at J, with 22 bases in the middle. The CDR3 sequence is CASRPIRDFPAAFF. CDR3 DNA sequence: TGTGCCAGCAGACCCATCCGGGACTTTCCAGCCGCTTTCTTT. Drawing the rest from reference TRBV28 and TRBJ1-1, the complete variable domain is DVKVTQSSRYLVKRTGEKVFLECVQDMDHENMFWYRQDPGLGLRLIYFSYDVKMKEKGDIPEGYSVSREKKERFSLILESASTNQTSMYLCASRPIRDFPAAFFGQGTRLTVV.

The rearrangement links TRBV11-2 to TRBJ1-4; D not resolved. The CDR3 contains 12 residues. Trimming shortened V by 3 bases and J by 12 bases, and 11 bases separated the two germline ends. Germline CDR1 is SGHAT and CDR2 is FQNNGV. Here the CDR3 reads CASSFSGDQLFF. CDR3 nucleotide sequence: TGTGCCAGCAGCTTTAGTGGAGACCAACTGTTTTTT.

V and J are TRBV7-2 and TRBJ2-1; a weak D match, TRBD2 (6 bases). Germline V gene data show CDR1 as SGHTA and CDR2 as FQGNSA. Trimming stripped 1 base from V and 12 bases from J, with 19 bases between. The CDR3 sequence is 15 residues long. The CDR3 region is CASSLDGGSADGQFF. The DNA for the CDR3 is TGTGCCAGCAGCTTAGACGGGGGATCAGCCGATGGGCAGTTCTTC.

The chain uses TRBV5-1 and TRBJ2-2; 7 nucleotides line up with TRBD2. Trimming took 0 bases from V and 6 from J; bases not matched to a gene: 11. The CDR3 runs to 17 residues. Germline CDR1 is SGHRS and CDR2 is YFSETQ. CDR3 nucleotide sequence: TGCGCCAGCAGCTTGGATGTTGGCAGGGCGGGGGCCGGGGAGCTGTTTTTT. Its translation is CASSLDVGRAGAGELFF.

The chain links TRBV4-1 to TRBJ1-3; unclear D gene. The CDR3 has 15 residues. V was clipped by 3 bases and J by 1 base, with 10 bases between them. The germline CDR1 and CDR2 sequences are MGHRA and YSYEKL. In DNA form, the CDR3 reads TGCGCCAGCAGCCACGCAGGCGAATCTGGAAACACCATATATTTT. Translation: CASSHAGESGNTIYF.

The gene calls are TRBV5-1 and TRBJ1-4; 10 bases are a match to TRBD1. The V gene's germline CDR1 is SGHRS and CDR2 YFSETQ. The V gene end was trimmed by 3 bases and the J gene end by 5 bases; junction bases not matched to a gene: 4. This CDR3 spans 15 amino acids. In nucleotides, the CDR3 is TGCGCCAGCAGCTGGGGACAGGGGTTAAATGAAAAACTGTTTTTT. Protein product: CASSWGQGLNEKLFF.